The 11 T cell receptor beta chains reported below all come from one sample, sequenced in a study of shared clonotypes between healthy human individuals. Sequencing was performed with immunoSEQ multiplex PCR; in TCRdb, only in-frame clones are kept and a portion is missing. The data hold roughly 2,500,000 clones, with 80% to 95% observed a single time. Material for sequencing was naive CD4+ T cells from PBMCs. Subset described: CD45RA+ positively selected. The receptors shown here come from a man aged 18 to 30 in good health. Some clones in this sample may be carry-over from other donors' samples.

The chain carries TRBV6-6 and TRBJ2-3; the match to TRBD2 covers 7 bases. With 6 bases clipped from V and 2 bases from J, the junction kept 5 bases outside the gene matches. Per germline, CDR1 MNHNY and CDR2 SVGAGI (reference sequence). The CDR3 consists of 14 residues. CDR3 sequence reads: CASSPTSVTDTQYF. CDR3 coding DNA: TGTGCCAGCAGCCCCACTAGCGTCACAGATACGCAGTATTTT.

As concerns this clone: Other DNA sequences in the sample encode the same CDR3. The J gene is TRBJ2-1, the V gene TRBV5-1, with TRBD2 matching 15 bases. The germline CDR1 and CDR2 sequences are SGHRS and YFSETQ. V lost 3 bases and J lost 2; bases outside the gene matches: 3. The CDR3 totals 17 residues. The CDR3 is CASSWGLAGGAYNEQFF. The CDR3 nucleotides are TGCGCCAGCAGCTGGGGACTAGCGGGAGGTGCCTACAATGAGCAGTTCTTC.

V usage is TRBV28 and J usage is TRBJ2-7; TRBD1 is a possible D gene (5 bases). This CDR3 contains 16 residues. Germline CDR1 MDHEN, CDR2 SYDVKM. V lost 1 base and J 7 bases, leaving 20 bases between the germline ends. CDR3 DNA sequence: TGTGCCAGCAGTTTATCCGAGGCAGGGAAGTTTCCTGAGCAGTACTTC. It specifies CASSLSEAGKFPEQYF.

This clone was seen just once. This chain uses TRBV5-3 with TRBJ2-2; no clear D. TRBV5-3 is noted as an ORF with a role that remains uncertain. This CDR3 comprises 15 residues. V was shortened by 0 bases and J by 4 bases, with 10 bases between the two germline ends. The CDR3 region has the DNA TGTGCCAGAAGCTTGGTACCACGAGGCACCGGGGAGCTGTTTTTT. Its translation is CARSLVPRGTGELFF.

The rearrangement joins TRBV28 to TRBJ2-2, with D tentatively TRBD1 or TRBD2 (6 bases each). The CDR3 loop spans 15 amino acids. CDR1 and CDR2 (germline): MDHEN, SYDVKM. V gave up 5 bases and J gave up 6 bases, with 16 bases separating them. The CDR3 here is CASSPDARGAGELFF. The DNA for the CDR3 is TGTGCCAGCAGTCCGGACGCGAGGGGGGCCGGGGAGCTGTTTTTT.

The genes are TRBV7-8 and TRBJ2-5; 8 bases are shared with TRBD1. The CDR3 is 13 amino acids. In germline, CDR1 is SGHVS, CDR2 FQNEAQ. V gave up 5 bases and J gave up 5 bases; unmatched junction bases: 4. CDR3 sequence: CASSLTGGETQYF. CDR3 coding DNA: TGTGCCAGCAGCCTAACAGGGGGGGAGACCCAGTACTTC.

The chain links TRBV19 to TRBJ2-1, with 7 bases identical to TRBD1. Germline CDR1 LNHDA, CDR2 SQIVND (reference sequence). This CDR3 spans 16 amino acids. With 6 bases clipped from V and 2 bases from J, the junction kept 10 bases outside the gene matches. This CDR3 reads CASSRLGDSPYNEQFF. The DNA of the CDR3 is TGTGCCAGTAGCCGGCTTGGGGACAGCCCCTACAATGAGCAGTTCTTC.

V gene TRBV5-1 combines with J gene TRBJ2-7; no clear D. The length of the CDR3 is 16 residues. Trimming left V 2 bases short and J 5 bases short, with 20 bases between. The germline gives CDR1 SGHRS, CDR2 YFSETQ. This chain's CDR3 is CASSLRVLEVQNEQYF. CDR3 nucleotide sequence: TGCGCCAGCAGCTTAAGGGTCCTTGAGGTACAGAACGAGCAGTACTTC.

The chain recombines TRBV6-1 with TRBJ1-1; D is possibly TRBD1 (5 bases). The germline V and J ends were trimmed by 7 bases and 8 bases, with 11 bases remaining between them. The CDR3 has 11 amino acids. CDR1 and CDR2 (germline): MNHNS, SASEGT. This chain's CDR3 is CASIGTAEAFF. In DNA form, the CDR3 reads TGTGCCAGCATCGGGACCGCAGAAGCTTTCTTT.

This rearrangement joins TRBV30 to TRBJ2-7, with D possibly being TRBD2 (5 bases). This CDR3 is built from 15 residues. With 1 base removed from V and 1 base from J, the gap between germline ends came to 14 bases. Germline V gives CDR1 GTSNPN, CDR2 SVGIG (reference sequence). The CDR3 nucleotides read TGTGCCTGGAGTGGACATCCGACGGGATCCTACGAGCAGTACTTC. Translation gives CAWSGHPTGSYEQYF.

This chain links TRBV6-4 with TRBJ2-1; possible D gene TRBD1, 6 bases. This CDR3 contains 14 residues. Trimming pared 4 bases from V and 4 bases from J, leaving 11 bases between. Germline lookup yields CDR1 MRHNA and CDR2 SNTAGT. The CDR3 sequence: CASSVGQLYNEQFF. In DNA, the CDR3 is TGTGCCAGCAGTGTCGGACAGCTTTACAATGAGCAGTTCTTC.